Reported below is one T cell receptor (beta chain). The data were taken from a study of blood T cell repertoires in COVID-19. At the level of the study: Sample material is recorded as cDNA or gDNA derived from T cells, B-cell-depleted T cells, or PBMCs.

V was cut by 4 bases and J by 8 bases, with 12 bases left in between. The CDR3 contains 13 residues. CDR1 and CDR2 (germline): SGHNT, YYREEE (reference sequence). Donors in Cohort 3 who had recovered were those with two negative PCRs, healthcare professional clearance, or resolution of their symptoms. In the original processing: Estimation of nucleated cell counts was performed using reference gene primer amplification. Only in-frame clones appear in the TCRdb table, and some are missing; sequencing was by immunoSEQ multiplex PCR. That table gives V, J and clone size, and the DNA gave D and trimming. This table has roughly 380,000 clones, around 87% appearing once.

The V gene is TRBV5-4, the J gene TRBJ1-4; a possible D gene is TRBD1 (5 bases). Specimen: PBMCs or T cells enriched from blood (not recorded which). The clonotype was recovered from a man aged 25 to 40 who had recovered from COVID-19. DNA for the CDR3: TGTGCCAGCAGCAACGGGGAGGGGGAAAAACTGTTTTTT. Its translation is CASSNGEGEKLFF.